This TCR beta chain is drawn from a study of type 1 and type 2 diabetes patients. Overall study results and limits: Highly-expanded CD4+ clones were few in type 2 diabetes, median one, 3.9% of reads.

PCR was run on genomic DNA. A primer set of 30 forward and 13 reverse primers amplified the CDR3. MiXCR, run by TCRdb on the multiplex PCR reads, gives a single entry per CDR3 protein. The sample has about 290,000 distinct CDR3 sequences; around 47% are singletons. This clonotype was counted a few times. The antigen is unknown. The sample consisted of peripheral blood mononuclear cells (PBMCs). This sequence originates from a young man with type 2 diabetes.

The CDR3 loop is CAWSLQTNYGYTF. CDR3 coding DNA: TGTGCCTGGAGTCTGCAGACTAACTATGGCTACACCTTC. V gene TRBV30 combines with J gene TRBJ1-2; no clear D gene. The CDR3 is 13 amino acids. V shed 2 bases and J shed 0 bases, with 7 bases lying between them. CDR1 GTSNPN and CDR2 SVGIG come from the germline V gene (reference sequence). The full variable domain, completed using reference TRBV30 and TRBJ1-2, is SQTIHQWPATLVQPVGSPLSLECTVEGTSNPNLYWYRQAAGRGLQLLFYSVGIGQISSEVPQNLSASRPQDRQFILSSKKLLLSDSGFYLCAWSLQTNYGYTFGSGTRLTVV.